Each of the 26 T cell receptor beta chains below was sequenced from the same sample in a study of T cell responses to AZD1222 COVID-19 vaccine. Sequencing was performed with immunoSEQ multiplex PCR; in TCRdb, only in-frame clones are kept and a portion is missing. Here the sample spans around 140,000 clones, around 90% being singletons. The input for sequencing was peripheral blood, taken 28 days after the second AZD1222 dose. These receptors came from an adult who received the AZD1222 COVID-19 vaccine.

The chain carries TRBV5-1 and TRBJ2-2, with 10 bases lining up with TRBD2. V gave up 1 base and J gave up 4 bases; unmatched junction bases: 1. The CDR3 runs 15 residues. Germline-derived CDR1 and CDR2 are SGHRS and YFSETQ. CDR3 region: CASSLTSGTTGELFF. The DNA of the CDR3 is TGCGCCAGCAGCTTGACTAGCGGGACCACCGGGGAGCTGTTTTTT.

The chain carries TRBV6-1 and TRBJ2-7; 9 nucleotides agree with TRBD2. Germline V gives CDR1 MNHNS, CDR2 SASEGT. The CDR3 extends over 15 amino acids. The ends lost 3 bases at V and 2 bases at J; junction bases unmatched: 5. In DNA, the CDR3 is TGTGCCAGCAGTGAGGGAGCGGGAGGACCCTACGAGCAGTACTTC. It specifies CASSEGAGGPYEQYF.

The chain has TRBV19 and TRBJ1-2; maybe TRBD1 (6 bases). The CDR3 runs to 13 residues. The germline V gene encodes CDR1 LNHDA and CDR2 SQIVND (reference sequence). V lost 3 bases to trimming and J lost 2 bases, with 7 bases between them. CDR3: CASSMGANYGYTF. In DNA, the CDR3 is TGTGCCAGTAGTATGGGGGCGAACTATGGCTACACCTTC.

This CDR3 reads CASSLVANQEAFF. The CDR3, as DNA: TGTGCCAGCAGCTTGGTGGCAAACCAGGAAGCTTTCTTT. This chain links TRBV5-6 with TRBJ1-1; no clear D gene. Trimming took 0 bases from V and 8 from J, leaving 11 bases between them. Germline lookup yields CDR1 SGHDT and CDR2 YYEEEE. The CDR3 has 13 amino acids.

The rearrangement joins TRBV9 to TRBJ2-2, with TRBD2 identical over 10 bases. The germline V gene encodes CDR1 SGDLS and CDR2 YYNGEE. V lost 2 bases and J lost 2; bases outside the gene matches: 6. The CDR3 consists of 17 residues. The CDR3 region has the DNA TGTGCCAGCAGCGTCTTCCGGACTAGCGGAAACACCGGGGAGCTGTTTTTT. This encodes CASSVFRTSGNTGELFF.

This clone was detected only once. V gene TRBV6-2 or TRBV6-3 combines with J gene TRBJ2-7; 13 nucleotides align to TRBD2. After removal of 2 bases from V and 0 bases from J, the junction contained 4 bases not matched to a gene. This CDR3 spans 17 amino acids. Germline CDR1 is MNHEY and CDR2 is SVGEGT. The CDR3 reads CASSYARLAGGSYEQYF. The CDR3 DNA is TGTGCCAGCAGTTACGCCAGACTAGCGGGGGGCTCCTACGAGCAGTACTTC.

The chain uses TRBV6-2 or TRBV6-3 and TRBJ2-3; D remains unclear. Trimming stripped 2 bases from V and 9 bases from J, with 12 bases between. The germline gives CDR1 MNHEY, CDR2 SVGEGT. The CDR3 contains 13 residues. The CDR3: CASSYIGPRTQYF. The DNA of the CDR3 is TGTGCCAGCAGTTACATCGGGCCCAGGACGCAGTATTTT.

The chain carries TRBV19 and TRBJ2-7, with D possibly being TRBD1 (6 bases). Trimming took off 7 bases at V and 7 bases at J, with 20 bases between the two ends. Germline V gene sequence: CDR1 LNHDA, CDR2 SQIVND (reference sequence). The CDR3 sequence is 14 residues long. The CDR3 reads CASTPSNRAGEQYF. CDR3 coding DNA: TGTGCCAGTACCCCAAGTAACAGGGCTGGAGAGCAGTACTTC.

The count of this clone is one. One junction end disagrees with the germline gene, perhaps due to a read error. This chain connects TRBV10-3 to TRBJ1-2, with unresolved D. The germline CDR1 and CDR2 sequences are ENHRY and SYGVKD. This CDR3 comprises 12 residues. CDR3 region: CANSSPNYGYTF. Here the CDR3 DNA reads TGTGCCAACAGTTCCCCTAACTATGGCTACACCTTC.

This chain connects TRBV2 to TRBJ2-1, with D perhaps TRBD2 (5 bases). Germline CDR1 and CDR2: SNHLY and FYNNEI. The length of the CDR3 is 13 residues. V was clipped by 5 bases and J by 9 bases, with 14 bases between them. The CDR3 DNA follows: TGTGCCAGCAGTTCAGAGGGAATCGGTGAGCAGTTCTTC. This gives the protein CASSSEGIGEQFF.

CDR3 DNA sequence: TGTGCCAGCAGCCCAGGACAGACTGAAGCTTTCTTT. It translates to CASSPGQTEAFF. The rearrangement joins TRBV7-9 to TRBJ1-1, with D tentatively TRBD1 (6 bases). Germline V CDR1 and CDR2: SEHNR, FQNEAQ (reference sequence). Between the trimmed V and J ends, which lost 5 bases and 5 bases, there was a span of 9 bases. The length of the CDR3 is 12 residues.

The genes are TRBV6-2 or TRBV6-3 and TRBJ1-3; no clear D. This CDR3 region has 12 residues. V lost 7 bases to trimming and J lost 2 bases, with 6 bases between them. Germline values: CDR1 MNHEY, CDR2 SVGEGT. This CDR3 is CASTPTGNTIYF. The CDR3 DNA sequence: TGTGCCAGCACCCCTACTGGAAACACCATATATTTT.

The chain joins TRBV9 to TRBJ2-7, with 13 bases matching TRBD2. This CDR3 spans 16 amino acids. J lost 0 bases, V lost 3 bases, and 3 bases had no gene match. Germline CDR1 is SGDLS and CDR2 is YYNGEE. CDR3 DNA sequence: TGTGCCAGCAGCGGGGGGACTAGCGGGACCTCCTACGAGCAGTACTTC. It specifies CASSGGTSGTSYEQYF.

J is TRBJ1-4 and V is TRBV27; weak D call: TRBD1 (5 bases). Trimming cost V 5 bases and J 10 bases, with 14 bases left between them. This CDR3 has 13 residues. Germline V lookup: CDR1 MNHEY, CDR2 SMNVEV (reference sequence). This CDR3 reads CASSPETARKLFF. CDR3 nucleotides: TGTGCCAGCAGTCCAGAGACAGCCCGAAAACTGTTTTTT.

This sequence joins TRBV5-1 and TRBJ2-3; D call uncertain. The CDR3 has 15 amino acids. CDR1 is SGHRS and CDR2 is YFSETQ in the germline V gene. The V gene lost 5 bases and the J gene lost 6 bases, with 19 bases spanning the gap. The CDR3 nucleotides are TGCGCCAGCAGTATCGGGTCTATACCACGGGATACGCAGTATTTT. It codes for CASSIGSIPRDTQYF.

The CDR3 region is CASSRRDRGTYEQYF. In DNA form, the CDR3 reads TGTGCCAGCAGCCGCCGGGACAGGGGAACCTACGAGCAGTACTTC. The rearrangement joins TRBV3-1 (or the pseudogene TRBV3-2) to TRBJ2-7, with 10 bases identical to TRBD1. There are 15 residues in the CDR3. The J segment lost 2 bases and the V segment lost 4 bases, leaving 5 bases of the junction unmatched. Germline CDR1 is LGHDT and CDR2 is YNNKEL (reference sequence).

The V call is TRBV10-3, the J call TRBJ1-2; D remains ambiguous. The CDR3 length is 16 residues. Trimming took 9 bases from V and 0 from J, leaving 20 bases between them. Per the germline V gene, CDR1 is ENHRY and CDR2 is SYGVKD. The chain's CDR3 is CAMNDASGGPNYGYTF. CDR3 DNA: TGTGCCATGAACGACGCTTCGGGAGGCCCTAACTATGGCTACACCTTC.

V and J are TRBV7-2 and TRBJ1-6; D ambiguous. Per the germline V gene, CDR1 is SGHTA and CDR2 is FQGNSA. Between the trimmed V and J ends, which lost 8 bases and 7 bases, there was a span of 12 bases. This CDR3 comprises 13 residues. The CDR3 is CASSPGWNSPLHF. The CDR3 DNA reads TGTGCCAGCTCCCCGGGATGGAATTCACCCCTCCACTTT.

This clone has a single count. The genes are TRBV28 and TRBJ2-5; a weak D match, TRBD2 (6 bases). CDR3 size: 15 residues. Germline values: CDR1 MDHEN, CDR2 SYDVKM. V was trimmed by 4 bases and J by 5 bases, leaving 17 bases between them. CDR3 in amino acids: CASSSGAISGETQYF. The CDR3 bases are TGTGCCAGCAGTTCGGGAGCAATCTCAGGCGAGACCCAGTACTTC.

V and J are TRBV12-5 and TRBJ2-5; TRBD2 is a possible D gene (5 bases). V shed 5 bases and J shed 1 base, with 14 bases lying between them. Germline CDR1 and CDR2: LGHNT and FRNRAP. The CDR3 sequence is 15 residues long. The chain's CDR3 is CASGPSDLRQETQYF. As DNA, the CDR3 is TGTGCTAGTGGTCCCTCGGACTTACGCCAAGAGACCCAGTACTTC.

This sequence joins TRBV7-8 and TRBJ2-7; D unresolved. The CDR3 loop spans 15 amino acids. Germline-derived CDR1 and CDR2 are SGHVS and FQNEAQ. With 0 bases removed from V and 3 bases from J, the gap between germline ends came to 12 bases. CDR3 bases: TGTGCCAGCAGCTTAGCTTTCGCGAGAAGCTACGAGCAGTACTTC. Protein: CASSLAFARSYEQYF.

For the CDR3, the DNA is TGTGCCAGCAGCCCCCGGGACTATGGCTACACCTTC. This translates into CASSPRDYGYTF. This chain links TRBV7-2 with TRBJ1-2, with D unclear. The germline V gene has CDR1 SGHTA and CDR2 FQGNSA. V lost 5 bases and J lost 3, with 7 bases in between. CDR3 length: 12 amino acids.

The chain carries TRBV11-2 and TRBJ2-7; 7 bases are shared with TRBD1. Germline V CDR1 and CDR2: SGHAT, FQNNGV. Trimming removed 3 bases from V and 0 bases from J; junction bases left unmatched: 11. The CDR3 runs 17 residues. The chain's CDR3 is CASSFPMRTGFSYEQYF. As DNA, the CDR3 is TGTGCCAGCAGCTTCCCAATGAGGACAGGCTTCTCCTACGAGCAGTACTTC.

The rearrangement uses TRBV6-5 and TRBJ2-7; D possibly corresponds to TRBD2 (5 bases). Germline CDR1 MNHEY, CDR2 SVGAGI. Trimming shortened V by 10 bases and J by 2 bases, and 15 bases separated the two germline ends. This CDR3 contains 13 residues. The CDR3 protein is CAITSTGTYEQYF. The CDR3 nucleotides are TGTGCCATTACTTCCACCGGGACCTACGAGCAGTACTTC.

The chain couples TRBV29-1 to TRBJ1-1; D gene unclear. CDR3 length: 14 amino acids. Trimming shortened V by 4 bases and J by 4 bases, and 16 bases separated the two germline ends. CDR1 and CDR2 from the germline V gene are SQVTM and ANQGSEA. Written as DNA, the CDR3 is TGCAGCGTTGGGGCTTACCCGATGGGCACTGAAGCTTTCTTT. Protein product: CSVGAYPMGTEAFF.

The chain links TRBV7-9 to TRBJ1-6; the D gene is possibly TRBD1 (6 bases). The V and J ends lost 11 bases and 7 bases respectively, with 15 bases between them. CDR1 and CDR2 from the germline V gene are SEHNR and FQNEAQ (reference sequence). The CDR3 contains 13 residues. CDR3 coding DNA: TGTGCCTCGGGGGGCAGGGAAAATTCACCCCTCCACTTT. It codes for CASGGRENSPLHF. Variable domain in full (rest from reference TRBV7-9 and TRBJ1-6): DTGVSQNPRHKITKRGQNVTFRCDPISEHNRLYWYRQTLGQGPEFLTYFQNEAQLEKSRLLSDRFSAERPKGSFSTLEIQRTEQGDSAMYLCASGGRENSPLHFGNGTRLTVT.